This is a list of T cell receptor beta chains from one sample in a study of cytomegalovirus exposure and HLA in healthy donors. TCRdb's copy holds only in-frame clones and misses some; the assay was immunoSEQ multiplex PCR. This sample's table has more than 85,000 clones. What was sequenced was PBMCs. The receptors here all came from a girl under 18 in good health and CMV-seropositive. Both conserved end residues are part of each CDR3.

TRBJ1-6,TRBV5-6,CASTSGMGYSPLHF
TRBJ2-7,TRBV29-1,CSVGTGGYEQYF
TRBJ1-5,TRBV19,CASSIDFGQPQHF
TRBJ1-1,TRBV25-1,CASGQGSEAFF
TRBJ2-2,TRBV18,CASSSGGELFF
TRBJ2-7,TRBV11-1,CASSLAADGTYEQYF
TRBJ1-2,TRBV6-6,CASSATGEPFSGYTF
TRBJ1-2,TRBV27,CASTLYRGANYGYTF
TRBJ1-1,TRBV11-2,CASSLERVNTEAFF
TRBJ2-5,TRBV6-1,CASSEPRTYLQETQYF
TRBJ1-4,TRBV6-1,CASSLGQGPEKLFF
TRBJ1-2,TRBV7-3,CASSFGVNYGYTF